A single sample is the source of the 32 T cell receptor beta chains below, sequenced in a study of blood T cell repertoires in COVID-19 (TCRdb year 2020). Receptor amplification or capture employed the immunoSEQ multiplex PCR assay. TCRdb obtained this table from immuneACCESS and retained in-frame rearrangements with V and J assigned. These tables miss some clones; where compared with another copy, unresolved V genes account for less than half of the shortfall, and the remainder is unexplained. The sample data list about 210,000 clones, and about nine tenths of these were observed just once. Of the sample, approximately 0.66% is held by the ten largest clones. The sequenced sample consisted of peripheral blood. The receptors here all came from a middle-aged man with acute or convalescent COVID-19.

The V and J genes are TRBV5-1 and TRBJ2-1, with 14 nucleotides matching TRBD2. The CDR3 spans 15 residues. Germline V CDR1 and CDR2: SGHRS, YFSETQ. V dropped 4 bases and J dropped 10; count of bases not matched to a gene: 7. The CDR3 loop reads CASSLGTSGGLEQFF. The CDR3 DNA is TGCGCCAGCAGCCTAGGGACTAGCGGGGGTTTAGAGCAGTTCTTC.

CDR3: CASSVNSGGAADTQYF. CDR3 DNA: TGTGCCAGCAGCGTGAATAGCGGGGGGGCAGCAGATACGCAGTATTTT. The rearrangement joins TRBV5-4 to TRBJ2-3; 11 bases fit TRBD2. The CDR3 is 16 amino acids. Germline V gene sequence: CDR1 SGHNT, CDR2 YYREEE (reference sequence). The junction had 8 bases not matched to a gene; V was cut back by 4 bases and J by 4 bases.

This sequence joins TRBV7-7 and TRBJ1-2; no clear D gene. Trimming pared 7 bases from V and 2 bases from J, leaving 20 bases between. CDR3 size: 16 residues. The germline V gene encodes CDR1 SSHAT and CDR2 FNYEAQ (reference sequence). The CDR3 region has the DNA TGTGCCAGCACCTCAACGCCTCGGAGGTTGAACTATGGCTACACCTTC. Protein product: CASTSTPRRLNYGYTF.

As DNA, the CDR3 is TGCGCCAGCAGCTTACCGACTAGCGGGTTATACAATGAGCAGTTCTTC. Protein sequence: CASSLPTSGLYNEQFF. V and J are TRBV5-1 and TRBJ2-1; 10 bases match TRBD2. With V trimmed by 2 bases and J by 4 bases, 6 bases remained unmatched. The CDR3 has 16 amino acids. The germline gives CDR1 SGHRS, CDR2 YFSETQ.

The rearrangement uses TRBV19 and TRBJ1-2; weak D call: TRBD1 (5 bases). Germline values: CDR1 LNHDA, CDR2 SQIVND (reference sequence). V was cut by 8 bases and J by 4 bases, with 17 bases left in between. The CDR3 extends over 14 amino acids. The CDR3 DNA follows: TGTGCCAGTGGGAAGGTCGACAGACCCTATGGCTACACCTTC. Protein: CASGKVDRPYGYTF.

The rearrangement uses TRBV6-5 and TRBJ1-2, with 7 bases lining up with TRBD1. The CDR3 loop spans 13 amino acids. V trimming: 7 bases; J trimming: 2 bases; junction bases outside the gene matches: 4. Germline loops: CDR1 MNHEY, CDR2 SVGAGI. The CDR3, as DNA: TGTGCCAGCATTCCGGACAGGAACTATGGCTACACCTTC. This encodes CASIPDRNYGYTF.

The genes are TRBV14 and TRBJ2-1; D gene uncertain. Trimming removed 0 bases at V and 6 bases at J, with 9 bases between. Germline CDR1 reads SGHDN; CDR2 reads FVKESK. CDR3 length: 14 residues. The CDR3 DNA follows: TGTGCCAGCAGCCAAGAGCCAGCGAGCAATGAGCAGTTCTTC. It specifies CASSQEPASNEQFF.

The chain joins TRBV21-1 to TRBJ1-1; the D call in the table, TRBD1, was not verified against the DNA. TRBV21-1 is a pseudogene locus. The CDR3 loop spans 15 amino acids. The CDR3 region is CASSKKFTVDTEAFF. DNA of the CDR3: TGTGCCAGCAGCAAAAAGTTTACAGTGGACACTGAAGCTTTCTTT.

The gene calls are TRBV27 and TRBJ2-1; TRBD2 matches at 15 bases. Germline V gene sequence: CDR1 MNHEY, CDR2 SMNVEV (reference sequence). CDR3 size: 20 residues. Unmatched junction bases numbered 13, after V lost 4 bases and J lost 3 bases. CDR3 amino acids: CASSSLGLAGGPGLYNEQFF. CDR3 coding DNA: TGTGCCAGCAGTTCCCTCGGACTAGCGGGAGGGCCGGGGCTCTACAATGAGCAGTTCTTC.

A note on this clone: A junction end diverges from the germline sequence, so it may reflect a read error. The chain employs TRBV7-7 and TRBJ2-1, with D maybe TRBD1 (5 bases). This CDR3 has 15 residues. Germline assignment: CDR1 SSHAT and CDR2 FNYEAQ (reference sequence). CDR3 in amino acids: CASSLGLGPYNEQFF. In DNA form, the CDR3 reads TGTGCTAGCAGCTTAGGTCTGGGGCCCTACAATGAGCAGTTCTTC.

The V and J genes are TRBV7-6 and TRBJ1-4, with D possibly being TRBD1 (6 bases). The length of the CDR3 is 15 residues. Germline-derived CDR1 and CDR2 are SGHVS and FNYEAQ. V was clipped by 5 bases and J by 3 bases, with 13 bases between them. The CDR3, as DNA: TGTGCCAGCAGCCCAGGGACACCCCCTAATGAAAAACTGTTTTTT. Its translation is CASSPGTPPNEKLFF.

J is TRBJ2-3 and V is TRBV29-1; 7 bases map to TRBD2. Germline V gives CDR1 SQVTM, CDR2 ANQGSEA. This CDR3 region has 13 residues. The ends lost 7 bases at V and 2 bases at J; junction bases unmatched: 6. The CDR3 sequence: CSGLLADTDTQYF. CDR3 DNA sequence: TGCAGCGGCCTCCTAGCGGACACAGATACGCAGTATTTT.

The chain carries TRBV20-1 and TRBJ1-2, with D uncertain. Germline values: CDR1 DFQATT, CDR2 SNEGSKA (reference sequence). V was shortened by 7 bases and J by 3 bases, with 6 bases between the two germline ends. This CDR3 is built from 10 residues. The CDR3 nucleotides are TGCAGTGTATATGACTATGGCTACACCTTC. Encoded protein: CSVYDYGYTF.

This chain connects TRBV6-4 to TRBJ1-4; 8 nucleotides align to TRBD1. In germline, CDR1 is MRHNA, CDR2 SNTAGT. This CDR3 region has 13 residues. J was trimmed by 7 bases and V by 3 bases; bases with no gene match: 1. This CDR3 reads CASSEQGGEKLFF. CDR3 in DNA: TGTGCCAGCAGTGAACAGGGGGGTGAAAAACTGTTTTTT.

This clone was seen once. The chain joins TRBV3-1 (or the pseudogene TRBV3-2) to TRBJ1-2; no definite D call. Germline V gives CDR1 LGHDT, CDR2 YNNKEL (reference sequence). The CDR3 consists of 13 residues. Trimming took 4 bases from V and 8 from J, leaving 14 bases between them. The CDR3 DNA reads TGTGCCAGCAGCCCATTTAGAGGTGGCGGCTACACCTTC. Protein: CASSPFRGGGYTF.

This chain connects TRBV28 to TRBJ2-3, with TRBD1 identical over 7 bases. Germline V CDR1 and CDR2: MDHEN, SYDVKM. J lost 2 bases, V lost 4 bases, and 3 bases had no gene match. The CDR3 has 14 residues. CDR3 in amino acids: CASSSGQFTDTQYF. Written as DNA, the CDR3 is TGTGCCAGCAGTTCGGGACAGTTCACAGATACGCAGTATTTT.

The chain couples TRBV6-5 to TRBJ1-4; 7 positions match TRBD1. V lost 8 bases, J lost 7 bases, and 13 bases stayed unmatched. The germline V gene has CDR1 MNHEY and CDR2 SVGAGI. This CDR3 has 15 amino acids. Here the CDR3 DNA reads TGTGCCAGCTCGGGACAGCCGTCCCAGGGTGAAAAACTGTTTTTT. This translates into CASSGQPSQGEKLFF.

This chain links TRBV3-1 (or the pseudogene TRBV3-2) with TRBJ2-3; unclear D gene. CDR1 and CDR2 (germline): LGHDT, YNNKEL (reference sequence). With 1 base removed from V and 2 bases from J, the gap between germline ends came to 10 bases. CDR3 length: 15 amino acids. CDR3 sequence: CASSQVASYTDTQYF. The DNA for the CDR3 is TGTGCCAGCAGCCAAGTCGCTTCCTACACAGATACGCAGTATTTT.

V and J are TRBV29-1 and TRBJ1-2, with D hard to call. The CDR3 is made up of 11 amino acids. Per germline, CDR1 SQVTM and CDR2 ANQGSEA. The ends were cut back, 6 bases at V and 10 bases at J, with 15 bases in the middle. Here the CDR3 DNA reads TGCAGCGTCCTCGAAGAGATAGCCTACACCTTC. This translates into CSVLEEIAYTF.

A remark on this clone: This specimen includes other DNA sequences encoding the same CDR3. This chain connects TRBV12-3 or TRBV12-4 to TRBJ1-6; D not resolved. V gave up 5 bases and J gave up 7 bases, with 6 bases separating them. The CDR3 contains 12 residues. The CDR3 sequence is CASSTQNSPLHF. CDR3 nucleotide sequence: TGTGCCAGCAGTACCCAGAATTCACCCCTCCACTTT.

This rearrangement joins TRBV18 to TRBJ1-5; D remains unclear. Trimming removed 6 bases from V and 5 bases from J, with 11 bases in between. From germline, CDR1 is KGHSH and CDR2 LQKENI. This CDR3 spans 13 amino acids. CDR3 in amino acids: CASSAGVHQPQHF. The DNA of the CDR3 is TGTGCCAGCTCGGCCGGGGTCCATCAGCCCCAGCATTTT.

The chain employs TRBV9 and TRBJ1-1; D uncertain. From germline, CDR1 is SGDLS and CDR2 YYNGEE. This CDR3 has 14 amino acids. The V gene lost 1 base and the J gene lost 4 bases, with 11 bases spanning the gap. The CDR3 here is CASSVSVVGTEAFF. In DNA form, the CDR3 reads TGTGCCAGCAGCGTAAGCGTCGTCGGCACTGAAGCTTTCTTT.

The chain has TRBV5-1 and TRBJ2-1; possible D gene TRBD1, 6 bases. Germline CDR1 SGHRS, CDR2 YFSETQ. V shed 6 bases and J shed 8 bases, with 18 bases lying between them. The CDR3 runs to 14 residues. The CDR3 spells CASTNRDTNDEQFF. The CDR3 DNA reads TGCGCCAGCACAAACCGGGACACCAACGATGAGCAGTTCTTC.

This clone is a singleton in its sample. The chain couples TRBV27 to TRBJ2-1, with D uncertain. This CDR3 has 16 residues. Per germline, CDR1 MNHEY and CDR2 SMNVEV (reference sequence). V shed 5 bases and J shed 4 bases, with 18 bases lying between them. The CDR3 here is CASSPNTALAYNEQFF. CDR3 DNA sequence: TGTGCCAGCAGTCCAAACACAGCCCTGGCATACAATGAGCAGTTCTTC.

The rearrangement uses TRBV9 and TRBJ2-7, with 8 bases identical to TRBD2. V gave up 5 bases and J gave up 6 bases; unmatched junction bases: 10. The CDR3 extends over 14 amino acids. The V gene's germline CDR1 is SGDLS and CDR2 YYNGEE. Here the CDR3 reads CASSPNSGMGEQYF. CDR3 sequence (DNA): TGTGCCAGCAGTCCAAATAGCGGGATGGGCGAGCAGTACTTC. The full variable domain, with the rest looked up from reference TRBV9 and TRBJ2-7, is DSGVTQTPKHLITATGQRVTLRCSPRSGDLSVYWYQQSLDQGLQFLIQYYNGEERAKGNILERFSAQQFPDLHSELNLSSLELGDSALYFCASSPNSGMGEQYFGPGTRLTVT.

V gene TRBV6-5 combines with J gene TRBJ1-2; 8 positions match TRBD1. V dropped 6 bases and J dropped 2; count of bases not matched to a gene: 2. Germline V CDR1 and CDR2: MNHEY, SVGAGI. The CDR3 totals 13 residues. CDR3 nucleotides: TGTGCCAGCAGGGACAGGGAAAACTATGGCTACACCTTC. The encoded protein is CASRDRENYGYTF.

The genes are TRBV28 and TRBJ2-7; TRBD1 agrees at 11 bases. The germline V gene encodes CDR1 MDHEN and CDR2 SYDVKM. J gave up 6 bases and V 8 bases, and 6 bases lay outside the gene matches. The CDR3 consists of 13 residues. CDR3 residues: CASSPGQGGEQYF. The CDR3 coding sequence is TGTGCCAGCTCACCGGGACAGGGGGGCGAGCAGTACTTC.

The chain uses TRBV19 and TRBJ2-1; maybe TRBD2 (6 bases). Germline V gene lookup returns CDR1 LNHDA and CDR2 SQIVND (reference sequence). CDR3 length: 13 amino acids. V was clipped by 4 bases and J by 8 bases, with 12 bases between them. The CDR3 here is CASSTQLADEQFF. In DNA form, the CDR3 reads TGTGCCAGTAGTACTCAACTAGCCGATGAGCAGTTCTTC.

This rearrangement joins TRBV10-3 to TRBJ2-3; 8 bases agree with TRBD1. The CDR3 covers 14 residues. Germline trimming cut 4 bases from V and 5 bases from J; bases unmatched to any gene: 5. The germline V gene encodes CDR1 ENHRY and CDR2 SYGVKD. This chain's CDR3 is CAISAGQVEDTQYF. CDR3 coding DNA: TGTGCCATCAGTGCGGGACAGGTCGAAGATACGCAGTATTTT.

The rearrangement joins TRBV18 to TRBJ1-5; D possibly corresponds to TRBD1 (5 bases). Trimming shortened V by 1 base and J by 4 bases, and 11 bases separated the two germline ends. Germline CDR1 reads KGHSH; CDR2 reads LQKENI. The CDR3 covers 15 residues. In DNA form, the CDR3 reads TGTGCCAGCTCACCACTTGGGGCCGAGAATCAGCCCCAGCATTTT. Encoded protein: CASSPLGAENQPQHF.

The chain combines TRBV7-3 with TRBJ2-5, with unresolved D. V lost 2 bases, J lost 4 bases, and 5 bases lay in between. Germline V CDR1 and CDR2: SGHTA, FQGTGA. This CDR3 region has 12 residues. The CDR3 is CASSLLAETQYF. The DNA of the CDR3 is TGTGCCAGCAGCTTATTGGCAGAGACCCAGTACTTC.

The chain links TRBV5-1 to TRBJ2-2; 7 bases are a match to TRBD2. V dropped 0 bases and J dropped 6; count of bases not matched to a gene: 5. The germline CDR1 and CDR2 sequences are SGHRS and YFSETQ. The CDR3 is 15 residues long. For the CDR3, the DNA is TGCGCCAGCAGCTTGGGACTAGCTCTTGCCGGGGAGCTGTTTTTT. Amino acid sequence: CASSLGLALAGELFF.